Below, 20 T cell receptor beta chains from the same sample are listed, as sequenced in a study of cytomegalovirus exposure and HLA in healthy donors. The primer mix had 60 Vbeta and 13 Jbeta primers. Clones were read by immunoSEQ multiplex PCR, and TCRdb kept only the in-frame ones, dropping some. Among 180,000 or so clones listed, 80% to 90% were seen once. The material sequenced was PBMCs. The receptors shown here come from a young woman in good health and CMV-seropositive.

V and J are TRBV28 and TRBJ2-3, with a weak D call TRBD1 (6 bases). The CDR3 runs to 18 residues. The V gene's germline CDR1 is MDHEN and CDR2 SYDVKM. The V end was cut by 10 bases, the J end by 0 bases, with 26 bases between. The CDR3 loop reads CATDYPPDRPPSTDTQYF. In DNA, the CDR3 is TGTGCCACCGATTACCCACCCGACAGGCCTCCAAGCACAGATACGCAGTATTTT.

V gene TRBV30 combines with J gene TRBJ1-1, with D possibly being TRBD1 (5 bases). The CDR3 is 14 residues long. V lost 0 bases, J lost 0 bases, and 8 bases lay in between. Germline CDR1 and CDR2: GTSNPN and SVGIG (reference sequence). The CDR3 bases are TGTGCCTGGAGTGTGGGGGGAGTGAACACTGAAGCTTTCTTT. It is translated as CAWSVGGVNTEAFF.

This chain links TRBV18 with TRBJ2-3, with a possible D match to TRBD1 (5 bases). Germline V gene lookup returns CDR1 KGHSH and CDR2 LQKENI. The CDR3 extends over 15 amino acids. V was trimmed by 4 bases and J by 3 bases, leaving 14 bases between them. The CDR3 DNA sequence: TGTGCCAGCTCACTGACAGTAGGAAGAACAGATACGCAGTATTTT. Its protein product is CASSLTVGRTDTQYF.

This chain connects TRBV28 to TRBJ1-2; TRBD1 matches at 8 bases. Per germline, CDR1 MDHEN and CDR2 SYDVKM. V was pared by 5 bases and J by 2 bases, with 1 base of the junction left unmatched. This CDR3 spans 13 amino acids. The DNA of the CDR3 is TGTGCCAGCAGTCGGGACAGGAACTATGGCTACACCTTC. Protein product: CASSRDRNYGYTF.

The gene calls are TRBV15 and TRBJ2-2; TRBD1 is a possible D gene (6 bases). Germline V lookup: CDR1 LNHNV, CDR2 YYDKDF (reference sequence). V was shortened by 2 bases and J by 6 bases, with 7 bases between the two germline ends. This CDR3 spans 13 amino acids. This CDR3 is CATSRQGSGELFF. The CDR3 DNA follows: TGTGCCACCAGCAGACAGGGGTCCGGGGAGCTGTTTTTT.

This clone was detected only once. The chain carries TRBV6-1 and TRBJ2-6, with D possibly TRBD2 on 5 matching bases. In germline, CDR1 is MNHNS, CDR2 SASEGT. Trimming removed 7 bases from V and 0 bases from J, with 10 bases in between. The CDR3 contains 15 residues. This CDR3 reads CASKRGPSGANVLTF. The CDR3 DNA is TGTGCCAGCAAGAGAGGGCCCTCTGGGGCCAACGTCCTGACTTTC.

The V gene is TRBV6-5, the J gene TRBJ2-1; 7 bases agree with TRBD2. CDR3 length equals 13 residues. Trimming removed 6 bases from V and 8 bases from J; junction bases left unmatched: 7. Germline CDR1 and CDR2: MNHEY and SVGAGI. CDR3 nucleotide sequence: TGTGCCAGCAGCCGCGGCGCGGGGGATGAGCAGTTCTTC. It translates to CASSRGAGDEQFF.

The chain is built from TRBV10-3 and TRBJ2-5; 7 bases fit TRBD1. This CDR3 spans 15 amino acids. Trimming cost V 6 bases and J 3 bases; bases outside gene matches: 10. Germline CDR1 ENHRY, CDR2 SYGVKD. The CDR3 here is CAISYRGRGKETQYF. For the CDR3, the DNA is TGTGCCATCAGCTACAGGGGTAGGGGAAAAGAGACCCAGTACTTC.

This clone was picked up a small number of times. The DNA for the CDR3 is TGTGCCAGCAGCCAGGCCGGGACAGGGAGATACAATGAGCAGTTCTTC. Amino acid sequence: CASSQAGTGRYNEQFF. The chain combines TRBV4-2 with TRBJ2-1; 9 nucleotides match TRBD1. There are 16 residues in the CDR3. V was clipped by 3 bases and J by 4 bases; unmatched bases: 7. From germline, CDR1 is LGHNA and CDR2 YNFKEQ.

This clone was detected only a few times. The V and J genes are TRBV15 and TRBJ2-1, with 8 nucleotides matching TRBD2. The V and J ends lost 7 bases and 6 bases, in that order; junction bases with no gene match: 14. There are 16 residues in the CDR3. Looked up from germline, CDR1 is LNHNV and CDR2 is YYDKDF (reference sequence). The CDR3 region is CATTPLRGGFGNEQFF. The CDR3 nucleotides read TGTGCCACCACTCCCCTCCGCGGGGGGTTCGGCAATGAGCAGTTCTTC.

This chain connects TRBV19 to TRBJ2-7, with TRBD1 matching over 9 bases. The CDR3 length is 15 residues. Germline values: CDR1 LNHDA, CDR2 SQIVND (reference sequence). Germline trimming cut 3 bases from V and 4 bases from J; bases unmatched to any gene: 7. The CDR3 protein is CASSIDTGGRYEQYF. The CDR3 coding sequence is TGTGCCAGTAGTATCGACACAGGGGGCAGATACGAGCAGTACTTC. The variable domain in full, with the rest retrieved from reference TRBV19 and TRBJ2-7, is DGGITQSPKYLFRKEGQNVTLSCEQNLNHDAMYWYRQDPGQGLRLIYYSQIVNDFQKGDIAEGYSVSREKKESFPLTVTSAQKNPTAFYLCASSIDTGGRYEQYFGPGTRLTVT.

The V and J genes are TRBV6-1 and TRBJ2-5; 7 bases fit TRBD1. Germline CDR1 reads MNHNS; CDR2 reads SASEGT. The ends lost 4 bases at V and 4 bases at J; junction bases unmatched: 9. CDR3 size: 15 residues. The CDR3: CASSVGQDRAETQYF. The CDR3 nucleotides are TGTGCCAGCAGTGTGGGACAAGACAGGGCAGAGACCCAGTACTTC.

The gene calls are TRBV4-1 and TRBJ1-2; 7 nucleotides match TRBD1. CDR3 length: 14 amino acids. V shed 2 bases, J shed 7 bases, and the junction held 7 bases outside the gene matches. Germline assignment: CDR1 MGHRA and CDR2 YSYEKL. The CDR3 sequence: CASSQPGQIRGYTF. The CDR3 DNA follows: TGCGCCAGCAGCCAACCGGGACAGATACGTGGCTACACCTTC.

This clone was counted between two and nine times. The chain has TRBV2 and TRBJ2-3; D is unclear. The germline CDR1 and CDR2 sequences are SNHLY and FYNNEI. V lost 7 bases, J lost 6 bases, and 5 bases lay in between. The CDR3 contains 10 residues. This CDR3 reads CASTGDTQYF. Here the CDR3 DNA reads TGTGCCAGCACCGGGGATACGCAGTATTTT.

The gene calls are TRBV7-2 and TRBJ2-7, with 8 bases lining up with TRBD1. This CDR3 has 15 amino acids. Germline loops: CDR1 SGHTA, CDR2 FQGNSA. Trimming removed 6 bases from V and 4 bases from J; junction bases left unmatched: 11. CDR3 residues: CASSPQGDSIYEQYF. In DNA, the CDR3 is TGTGCCAGCAGTCCACAGGGGGACTCGATATACGAGCAGTACTTC.

The chain couples TRBV9 to TRBJ2-3; 14 nucleotides agree with TRBD2. The CDR3 length is 18 residues. The ends lost 2 bases at V and 0 bases at J; junction bases unmatched: 5. In germline, CDR1 is SGDLS, CDR2 YYNGEE. The CDR3 reads CASSVGTSGGASTDTQYF. CDR3 in DNA: TGTGCCAGCAGCGTTGGGACTAGCGGGGGAGCTAGCACAGATACGCAGTATTTT.

This chain joins TRBV9 and TRBJ2-1; 11 bases agree with TRBD2. Trimming cost V 3 bases and J 4 bases; bases outside gene matches: 6. This CDR3 spans 16 amino acids. CDR1 is SGDLS and CDR2 is YYNGEE in the germline V gene. The CDR3 nucleotides read TGTGCCAGCAGCGCAGGACTAGCGGGCGTATACAATGAGCAGTTCTTC. Protein sequence: CASSAGLAGVYNEQFF.

V is TRBV30 and J is TRBJ1-4; 9 bases are a match to TRBD1. CDR1 and CDR2 from the germline V gene are GTSNPN and SVGIG (reference sequence). CDR3 length: 14 residues. After removal of 0 bases from V and 8 bases from J, the junction contained 4 bases not matched to a gene. The CDR3 DNA follows: TGTGCCTGGAGTGTGGACAGGGGATGGGAAAAACTGTTTTTT. Residues: CAWSVDRGWEKLFF.

By share, this clone counts as medium-sized. This chain uses TRBV25-1 with TRBJ2-1; the D gene is possibly TRBD2 (6 bases). Germline CDR1 MGHDK, CDR2 SYGVNS. Trimming left V 6 bases short and J 8 bases short, with 20 bases between. The CDR3 length is 15 residues. This chain's CDR3 is CASSQLGGGLYEQFF. The CDR3 region has the DNA TGTGCCAGCAGCCAACTGGGGGGTGGCTTGTATGAGCAGTTCTTC.

This chain joins TRBV5-8 and TRBJ2-7; possible D gene TRBD2, 5 bases. The CDR3 loop spans 11 amino acids. V lost 5 bases, J lost 13 bases, and 16 bases lay in between. Germline-derived CDR1 and CDR2 are SGHTS and YDEGEE. The CDR3 is CASRLVEWNYF. DNA for the CDR3: TGTGCCAGCAGACTAGTAGAGTGGAACTACTTC.